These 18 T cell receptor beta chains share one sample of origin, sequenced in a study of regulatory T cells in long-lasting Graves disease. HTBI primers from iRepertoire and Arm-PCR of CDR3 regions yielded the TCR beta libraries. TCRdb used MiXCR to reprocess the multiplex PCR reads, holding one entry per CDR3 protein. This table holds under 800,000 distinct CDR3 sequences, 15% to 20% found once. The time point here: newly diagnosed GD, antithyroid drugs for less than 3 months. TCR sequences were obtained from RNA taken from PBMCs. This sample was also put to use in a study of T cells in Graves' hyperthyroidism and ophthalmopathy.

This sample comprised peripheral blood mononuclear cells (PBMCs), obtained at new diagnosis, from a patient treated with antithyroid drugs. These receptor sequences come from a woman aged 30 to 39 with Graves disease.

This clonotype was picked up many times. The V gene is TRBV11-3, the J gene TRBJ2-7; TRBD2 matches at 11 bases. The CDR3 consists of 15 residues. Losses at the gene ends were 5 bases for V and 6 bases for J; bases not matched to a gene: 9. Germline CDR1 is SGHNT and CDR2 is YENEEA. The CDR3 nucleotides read TGTGCCAGCAGCGAAACTAGCGGGAGCAGGAGCGAGCAGTACTTC. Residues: CASSETSGSRSEQYF.

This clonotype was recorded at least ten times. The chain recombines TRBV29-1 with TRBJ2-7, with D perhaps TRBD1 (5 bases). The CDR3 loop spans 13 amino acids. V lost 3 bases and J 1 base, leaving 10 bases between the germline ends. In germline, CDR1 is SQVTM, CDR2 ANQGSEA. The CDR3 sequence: CSVELDSSYEQYF. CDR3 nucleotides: TGCAGCGTTGAGCTTGACAGTTCCTACGAGCAGTACTTC.

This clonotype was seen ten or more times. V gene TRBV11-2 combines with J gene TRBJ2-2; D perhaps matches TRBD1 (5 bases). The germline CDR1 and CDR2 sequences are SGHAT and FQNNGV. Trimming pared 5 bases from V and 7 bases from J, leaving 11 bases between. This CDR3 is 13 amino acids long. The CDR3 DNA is TGTGCCAGCAGCCGGCAGGGAAGCGGGGAGCTGTTTTTT. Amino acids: CASSRQGSGELFF.

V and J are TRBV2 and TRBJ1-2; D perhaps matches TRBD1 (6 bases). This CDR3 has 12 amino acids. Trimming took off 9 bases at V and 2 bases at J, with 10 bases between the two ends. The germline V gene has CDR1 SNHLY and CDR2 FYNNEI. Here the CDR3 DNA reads TGTGCCAGGCGAGGGGGGAACTATGGCTACACCTTC. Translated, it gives CARRGGNYGYTF. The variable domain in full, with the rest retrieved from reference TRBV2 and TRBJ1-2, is EPEVTQTPSHQVTQMGQEVILRCVPISNHLYFYWYRQILGQKVEFLVSFYNNEISEKSEIFDDQFSVERPDGSNFTLKIRSTKLEDSAMYFCARRGGNYGYTFGSGTRLTVV.

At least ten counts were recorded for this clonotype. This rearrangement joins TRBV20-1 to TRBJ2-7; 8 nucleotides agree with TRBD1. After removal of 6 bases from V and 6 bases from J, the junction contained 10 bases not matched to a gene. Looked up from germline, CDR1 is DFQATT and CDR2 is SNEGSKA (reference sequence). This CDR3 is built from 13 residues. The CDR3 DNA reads TGCAGTGCCCCTCCGGACAGGGTAGGCGAGCAGTACTTC. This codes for CSAPPDRVGEQYF.

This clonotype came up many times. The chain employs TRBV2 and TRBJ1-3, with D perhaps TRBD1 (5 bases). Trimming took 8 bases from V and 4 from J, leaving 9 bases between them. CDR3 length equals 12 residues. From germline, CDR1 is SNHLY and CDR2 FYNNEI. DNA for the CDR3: TGTGCCAGCCCTGGGGACGGAAACACCATATATTTT. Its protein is CASPGDGNTIYF.

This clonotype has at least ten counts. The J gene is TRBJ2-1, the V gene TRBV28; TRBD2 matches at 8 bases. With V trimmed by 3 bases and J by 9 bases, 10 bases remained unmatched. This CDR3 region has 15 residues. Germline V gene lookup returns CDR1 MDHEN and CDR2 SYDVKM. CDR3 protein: CASSFRAGGPGEQFF. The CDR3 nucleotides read TGTGCCAGCAGTTTCAGGGCGGGAGGTCCCGGTGAGCAGTTCTTC.

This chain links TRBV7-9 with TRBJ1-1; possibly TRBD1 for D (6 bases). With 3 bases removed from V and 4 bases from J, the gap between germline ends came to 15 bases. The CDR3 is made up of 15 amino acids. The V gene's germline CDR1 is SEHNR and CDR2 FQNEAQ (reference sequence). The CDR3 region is CASSLVRTVPTEAFF. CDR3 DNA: TGTGCCAGCAGCTTGGTAAGGACAGTTCCCACTGAAGCTTTCTTT.

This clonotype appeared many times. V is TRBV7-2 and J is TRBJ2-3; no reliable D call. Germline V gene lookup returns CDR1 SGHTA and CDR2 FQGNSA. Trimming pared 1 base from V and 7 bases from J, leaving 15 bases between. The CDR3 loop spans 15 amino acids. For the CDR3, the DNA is TGTGCCAGCAGCTTAGACACCGCTCGCGGTAATACGCAGTATTTT. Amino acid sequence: CASSLDTARGNTQYF.

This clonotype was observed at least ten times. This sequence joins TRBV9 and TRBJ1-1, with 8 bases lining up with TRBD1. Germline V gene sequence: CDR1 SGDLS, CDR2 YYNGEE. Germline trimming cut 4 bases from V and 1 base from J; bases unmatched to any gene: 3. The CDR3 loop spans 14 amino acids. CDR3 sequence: CASSPQGANTEAFF. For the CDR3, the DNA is TGTGCCAGCAGCCCCCAGGGGGCGAACACTGAAGCTTTCTTT. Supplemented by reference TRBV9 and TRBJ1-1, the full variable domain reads DSGVTQTPKHLITATGQRVTLRCSPRSGDLSVYWYQQSLDQGLQFLIQYYNGEERAKGNILERFSAQQFPDLHSELNLSSLELGDSALYFCASSPQGANTEAFFGQGTRLTVV.

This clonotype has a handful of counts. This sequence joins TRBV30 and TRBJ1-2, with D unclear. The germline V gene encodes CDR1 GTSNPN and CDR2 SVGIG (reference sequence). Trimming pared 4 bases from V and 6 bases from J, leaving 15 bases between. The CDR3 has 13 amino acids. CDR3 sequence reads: CAWTRMDGHGYTF. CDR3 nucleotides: TGTGCCTGGACCCGCATGGACGGACATGGCTACACCTTC.

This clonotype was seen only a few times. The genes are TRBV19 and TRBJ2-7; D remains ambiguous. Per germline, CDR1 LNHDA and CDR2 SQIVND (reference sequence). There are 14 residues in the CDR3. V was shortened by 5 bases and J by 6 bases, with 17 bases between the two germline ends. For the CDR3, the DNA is TGTGCCAGTAGTGAACAAGCCCTTGGAGTCGAGCAGTACTTC. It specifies CASSEQALGVEQYF. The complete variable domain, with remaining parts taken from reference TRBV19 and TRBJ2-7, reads DGGITQSPKYLFRKEGQNVTLSCEQNLNHDAMYWYRQDPGQGLRLIYYSQIVNDFQKGDIAEGYSVSREKKESFPLTVTSAQKNPTAFYLCASSEQALGVEQYFGPGTRLTVT.

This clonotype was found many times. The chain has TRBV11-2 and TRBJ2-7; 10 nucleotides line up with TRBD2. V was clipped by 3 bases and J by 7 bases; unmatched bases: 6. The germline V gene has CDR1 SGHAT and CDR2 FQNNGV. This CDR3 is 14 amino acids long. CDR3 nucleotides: TGTGCCAGCAGCTTGAGCAGCGGGGGGGTGGAGCAGTACTTC. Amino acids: CASSLSSGGVEQYF.

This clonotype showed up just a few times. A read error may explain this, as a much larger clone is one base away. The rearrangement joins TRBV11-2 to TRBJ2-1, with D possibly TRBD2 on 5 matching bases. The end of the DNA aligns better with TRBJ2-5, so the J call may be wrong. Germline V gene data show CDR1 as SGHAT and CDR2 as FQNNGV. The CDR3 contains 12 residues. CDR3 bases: TGTGCCAGCAGCGGACTCGAAGAGACCCAGTACTTC. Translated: CASSGLEETQYF.

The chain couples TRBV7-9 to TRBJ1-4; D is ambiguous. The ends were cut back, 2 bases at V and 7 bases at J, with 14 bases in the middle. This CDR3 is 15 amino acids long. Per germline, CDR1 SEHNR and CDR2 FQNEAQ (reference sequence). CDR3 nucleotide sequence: TGTGCCAGCAGCTTATCTTACGGGATGGGTGAAAAACTGTTTTTT. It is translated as CASSLSYGMGEKLFF. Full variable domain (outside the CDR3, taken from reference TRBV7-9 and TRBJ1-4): DTGVSQNPRHKITKRGQNVTFRCDPISEHNRLYWYRQTLGQGPEFLTYFQNEAQLEKSRLLSDRFSAERPKGSFSTLEIQRTEQGDSAMYLCASSLSYGMGEKLFFGSGTQLSVL.

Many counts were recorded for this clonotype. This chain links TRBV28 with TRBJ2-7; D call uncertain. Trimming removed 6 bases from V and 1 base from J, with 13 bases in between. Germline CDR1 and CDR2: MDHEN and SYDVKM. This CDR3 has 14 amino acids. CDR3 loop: CASSLGITSYEQYF. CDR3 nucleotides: TGTGCCAGCAGCCTGGGAATAACTTCCTACGAGCAGTACTTC.

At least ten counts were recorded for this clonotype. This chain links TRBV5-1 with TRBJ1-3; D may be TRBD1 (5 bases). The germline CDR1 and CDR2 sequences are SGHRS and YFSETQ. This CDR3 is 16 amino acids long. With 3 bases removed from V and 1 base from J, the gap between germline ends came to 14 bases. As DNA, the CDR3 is TGCGCCAGCAGCTCCTCAGGGATGGGGTCTGGAAACACCATATATTTT. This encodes CASSSSGMGSGNTIYF.

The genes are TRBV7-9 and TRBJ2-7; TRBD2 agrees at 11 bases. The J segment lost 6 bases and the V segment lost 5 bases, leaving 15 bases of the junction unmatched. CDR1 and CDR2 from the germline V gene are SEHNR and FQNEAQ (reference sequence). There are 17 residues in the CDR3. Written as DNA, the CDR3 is TGTGCCAGCAGCAAAGTATATGGAACTAGCGGGAGTTTCGAGCAGTACTTC. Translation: CASSKVYGTSGSFEQYF.